This TCR beta chain derives from a study of cytomegalovirus exposure and HLA in healthy donors. General study findings and limits: Rare TCR sequences dominated, though some public TCRs recurred in many donors.

The PCR used 60 Vbeta and 13 Jbeta primers. Assay used: immunoSEQ multiplex PCR; TCRdb lists only in-frame clones, some missing. The sample has some 85,000 clones; about 78% are singletons. Only a few counts were recorded for this clone. Its antigen is not identified. This TCR was sampled from a man aged 18 to 29 in good health and CMV-seropositive. Sample: PBMCs.

The CDR3 is CASSYSGEGRQETQYF. The CDR3 coding sequence is TGTGCCAGCAGTTACTCGGGGGAGGGACGACAAGAGACCCAGTACTTC. V is TRBV6-5 and J is TRBJ2-5; 7 nucleotides line up with TRBD2. This CDR3 is built from 16 residues. Germline CDR1 is MNHEY and CDR2 is SVGAGI. V shed 0 bases, J shed 2 bases, and the junction held 6 bases outside the gene matches.